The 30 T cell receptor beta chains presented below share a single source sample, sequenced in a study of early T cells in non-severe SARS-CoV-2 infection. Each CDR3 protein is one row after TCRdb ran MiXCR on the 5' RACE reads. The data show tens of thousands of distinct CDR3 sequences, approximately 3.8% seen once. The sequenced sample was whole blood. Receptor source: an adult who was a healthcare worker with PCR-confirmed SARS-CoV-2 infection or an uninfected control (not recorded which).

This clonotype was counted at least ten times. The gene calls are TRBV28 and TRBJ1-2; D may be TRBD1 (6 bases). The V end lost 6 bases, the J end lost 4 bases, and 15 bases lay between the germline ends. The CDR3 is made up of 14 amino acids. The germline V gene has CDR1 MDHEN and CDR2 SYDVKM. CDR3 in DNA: TGTGCCAGCAGCTTCGGTCTGGACAGCTATGGCTACACCTTC. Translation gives CASSFGLDSYGYTF.

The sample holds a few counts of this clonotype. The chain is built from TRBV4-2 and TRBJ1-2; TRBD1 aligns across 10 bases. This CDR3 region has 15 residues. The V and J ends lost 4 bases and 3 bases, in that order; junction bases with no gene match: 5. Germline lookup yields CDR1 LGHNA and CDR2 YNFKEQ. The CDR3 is CASSRQTGGDYGYTF. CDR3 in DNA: TGTGCCAGCAGCCGACAGACAGGGGGCGACTATGGCTACACCTTC.

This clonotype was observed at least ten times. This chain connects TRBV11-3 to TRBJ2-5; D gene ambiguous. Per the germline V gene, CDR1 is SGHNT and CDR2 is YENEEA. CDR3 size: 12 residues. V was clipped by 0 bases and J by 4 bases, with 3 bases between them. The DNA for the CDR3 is TGTGCCAGCAGCTTAGAAGGAGAGACCCAGTACTTC. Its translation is CASSLEGETQYF.

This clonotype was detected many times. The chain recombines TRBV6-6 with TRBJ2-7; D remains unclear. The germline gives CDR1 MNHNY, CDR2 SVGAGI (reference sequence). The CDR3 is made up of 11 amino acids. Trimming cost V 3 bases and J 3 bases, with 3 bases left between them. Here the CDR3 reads CASSYNYEQYF. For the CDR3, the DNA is TGTGCCAGCAGTTATAACTACGAGCAGTACTTC.

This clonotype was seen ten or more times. CDR3 sequence (DNA): TGTGCCAGCGGTCCACGTGACTCTGGAAACACCATATATTTT. Translating it yields CASGPRDSGNTIYF. V is TRBV7-6 and J is TRBJ1-3; D is undetermined. This CDR3 is built from 14 residues. Trimming stripped 8 bases from V and 0 bases from J, with 11 bases between. CDR1 is SGHVS and CDR2 is FNYEAQ in the germline V gene.

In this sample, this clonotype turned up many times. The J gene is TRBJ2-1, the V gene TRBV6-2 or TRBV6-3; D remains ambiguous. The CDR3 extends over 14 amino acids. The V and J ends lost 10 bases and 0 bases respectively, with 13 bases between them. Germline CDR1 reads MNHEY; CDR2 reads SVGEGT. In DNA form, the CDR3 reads TGTGCCACCTTACGGAGAAGCTCCTACAATGAGCAGTTCTTC. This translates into CATLRRSSYNEQFF.

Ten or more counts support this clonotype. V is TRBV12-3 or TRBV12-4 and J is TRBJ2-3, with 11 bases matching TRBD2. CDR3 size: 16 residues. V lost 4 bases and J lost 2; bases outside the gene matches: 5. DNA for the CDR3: TGTGCCAGCAGTTGGGGGACTAGCGGATTCACAGATACGCAGTATTTT. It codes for CASSWGTSGFTDTQYF.

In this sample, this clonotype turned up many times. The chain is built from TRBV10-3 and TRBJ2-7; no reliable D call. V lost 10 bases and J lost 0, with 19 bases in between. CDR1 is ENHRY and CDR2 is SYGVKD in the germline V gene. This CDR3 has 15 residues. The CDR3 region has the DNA TGTGCCACCCAAATCCCAGGAGTGGACTCCTACGAGCAGTACTTC. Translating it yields CATQIPGVDSYEQYF.

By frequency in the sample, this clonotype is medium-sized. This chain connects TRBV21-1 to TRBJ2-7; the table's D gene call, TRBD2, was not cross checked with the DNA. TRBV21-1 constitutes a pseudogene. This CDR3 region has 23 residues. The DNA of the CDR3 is TGTGCCAGCAGCTTCTTGAGGCGCAGGGGTCACCTCCACACTAGCGGGGCTTCCTACGAGCAGTACTTC. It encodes CASSFLRRRGHLHTSGASYEQYF.

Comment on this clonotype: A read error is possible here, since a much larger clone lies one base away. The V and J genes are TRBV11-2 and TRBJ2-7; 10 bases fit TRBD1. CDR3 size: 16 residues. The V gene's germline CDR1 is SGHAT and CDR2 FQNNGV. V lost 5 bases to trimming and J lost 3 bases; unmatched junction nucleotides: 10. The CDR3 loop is CASSHHGTGDGYEQYF. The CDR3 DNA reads TGTGCCAGCAGCCATCACGGGACAGGGGATGGCTACGAGCAGTACTTC. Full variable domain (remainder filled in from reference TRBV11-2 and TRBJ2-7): EAGVAQSPRYKIIEKRQSVAFWCNPISGHATLYWYQQILGQGPKLLIQFQNNGVVDDSQLPKDRFSAERLKGVDSTLKIQPAKLEDSAVYLCASSHHGTGDGYEQYFGPGTRLTVT.

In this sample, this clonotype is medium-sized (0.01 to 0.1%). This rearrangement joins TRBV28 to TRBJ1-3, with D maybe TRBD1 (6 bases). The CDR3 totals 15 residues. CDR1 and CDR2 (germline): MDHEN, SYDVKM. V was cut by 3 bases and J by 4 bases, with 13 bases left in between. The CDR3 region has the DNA TGTGCCAGCAGTTTGGTACAGACAGGCGGAAACACCATATATTTT. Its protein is CASSLVQTGGNTIYF.

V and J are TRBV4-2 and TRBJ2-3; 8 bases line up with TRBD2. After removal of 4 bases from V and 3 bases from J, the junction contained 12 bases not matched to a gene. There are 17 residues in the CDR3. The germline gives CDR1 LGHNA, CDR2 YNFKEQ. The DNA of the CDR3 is TGTGCCAGCAGCCGGGTAGGGTCGGGGGGGCCTACAGATACGCAGTATTTT. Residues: CASSRVGSGGPTDTQYF.

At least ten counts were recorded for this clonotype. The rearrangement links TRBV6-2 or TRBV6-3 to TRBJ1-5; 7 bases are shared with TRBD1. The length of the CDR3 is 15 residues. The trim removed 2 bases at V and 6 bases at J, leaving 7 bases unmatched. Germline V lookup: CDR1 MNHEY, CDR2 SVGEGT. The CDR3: CASSYGDSEAQPQHF. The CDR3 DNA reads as TGTGCCAGCAGTTACGGGGACAGTGAAGCTCAGCCCCAGCATTTT.

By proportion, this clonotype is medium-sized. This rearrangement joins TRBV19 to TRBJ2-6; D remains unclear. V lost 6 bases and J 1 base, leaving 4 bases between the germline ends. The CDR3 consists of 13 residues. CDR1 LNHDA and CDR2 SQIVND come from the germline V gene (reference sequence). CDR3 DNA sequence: TGTGCCAGTAGAAAATCTGGGGCCAACGTCCTGACTTTC. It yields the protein CASRKSGANVLTF. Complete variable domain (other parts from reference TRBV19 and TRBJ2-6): DGGITQSPKYLFRKEGQNVTLSCEQNLNHDAMYWYRQDPGQGLRLIYYSQIVNDFQKGDIAEGYSVSREKKESFPLTVTSAQKNPTAFYLCASRKSGANVLTFGAGSRLTVL.

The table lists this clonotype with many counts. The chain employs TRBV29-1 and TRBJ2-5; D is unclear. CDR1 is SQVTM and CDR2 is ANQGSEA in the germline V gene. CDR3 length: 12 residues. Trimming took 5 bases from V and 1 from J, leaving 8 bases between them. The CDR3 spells CSVTPSQETQYF. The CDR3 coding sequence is TGCAGCGTTACCCCGAGCCAAGAGACCCAGTACTTC.

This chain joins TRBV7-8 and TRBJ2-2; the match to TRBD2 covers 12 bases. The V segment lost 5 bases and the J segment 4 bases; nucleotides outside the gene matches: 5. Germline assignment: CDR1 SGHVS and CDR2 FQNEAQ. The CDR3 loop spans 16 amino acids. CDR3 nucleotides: TGTGCCAGCAGCCCAACTAGCGGGAGGCCCACCGGGGAGCTGTTTTTT. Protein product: CASSPTSGRPTGELFF.

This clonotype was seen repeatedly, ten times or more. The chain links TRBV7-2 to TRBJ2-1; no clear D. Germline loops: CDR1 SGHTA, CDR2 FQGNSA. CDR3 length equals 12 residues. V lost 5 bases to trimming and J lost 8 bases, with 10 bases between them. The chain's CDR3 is CASSLSIHEQFF. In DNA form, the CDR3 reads TGTGCCAGCAGCCTTAGCATTCATGAGCAGTTCTTC.

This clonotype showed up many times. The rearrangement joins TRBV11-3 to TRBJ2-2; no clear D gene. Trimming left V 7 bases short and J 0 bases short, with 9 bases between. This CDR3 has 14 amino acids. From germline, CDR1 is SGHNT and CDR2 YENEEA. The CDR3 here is CASKLGTNTGELFF. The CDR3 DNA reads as TGTGCCAGCAAACTTGGGACGAACACCGGGGAGCTGTTTTTT.

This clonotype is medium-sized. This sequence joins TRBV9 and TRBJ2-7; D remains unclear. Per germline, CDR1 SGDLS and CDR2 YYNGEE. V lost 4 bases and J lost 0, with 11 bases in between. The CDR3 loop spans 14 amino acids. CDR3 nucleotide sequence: TGTGCCAGCAGCTCCGGACCTAGCTCCTACGAGCAGTACTTC. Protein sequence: CASSSGPSSYEQYF. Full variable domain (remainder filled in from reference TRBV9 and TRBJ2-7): DSGVTQTPKHLITATGQRVTLRCSPRSGDLSVYWYQQSLDQGLQFLIQYYNGEERAKGNILERFSAQQFPDLHSELNLSSLELGDSALYFCASSSGPSSYEQYFGPGTRLTVT.

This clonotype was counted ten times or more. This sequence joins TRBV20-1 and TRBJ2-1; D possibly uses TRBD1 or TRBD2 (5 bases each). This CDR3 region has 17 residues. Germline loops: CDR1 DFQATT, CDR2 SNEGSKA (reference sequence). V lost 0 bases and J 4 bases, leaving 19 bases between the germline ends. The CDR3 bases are TGCAGTGCTAGAGATCCTGTTGTGGGAGAGGGGTACAATGAGCAGTTCTTC. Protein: CSARDPVVGEGYNEQFF.

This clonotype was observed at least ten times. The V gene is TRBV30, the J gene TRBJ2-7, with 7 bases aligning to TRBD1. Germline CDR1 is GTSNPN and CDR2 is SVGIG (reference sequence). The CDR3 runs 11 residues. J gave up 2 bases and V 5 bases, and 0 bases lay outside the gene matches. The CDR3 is CAWDRAYEQYF. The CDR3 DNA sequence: TGTGCCTGGGACAGGGCCTACGAGCAGTACTTC.

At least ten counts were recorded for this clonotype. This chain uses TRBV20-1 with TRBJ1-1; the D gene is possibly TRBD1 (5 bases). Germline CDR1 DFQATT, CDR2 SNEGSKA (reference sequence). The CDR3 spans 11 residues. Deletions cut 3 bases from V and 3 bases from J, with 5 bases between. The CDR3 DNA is TGCAGTGCTAGGACAGACACTGAAGCTTTCTTT. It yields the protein CSARTDTEAFF.

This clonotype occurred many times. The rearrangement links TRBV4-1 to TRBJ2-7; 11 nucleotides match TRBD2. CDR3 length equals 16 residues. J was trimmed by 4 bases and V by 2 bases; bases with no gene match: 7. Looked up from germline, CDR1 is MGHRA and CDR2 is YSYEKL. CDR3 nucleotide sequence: TGCGCCAGCAGCCAACCAACTAGCGGGAGCGGGTACGAGCAGTACTTC. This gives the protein CASSQPTSGSGYEQYF.

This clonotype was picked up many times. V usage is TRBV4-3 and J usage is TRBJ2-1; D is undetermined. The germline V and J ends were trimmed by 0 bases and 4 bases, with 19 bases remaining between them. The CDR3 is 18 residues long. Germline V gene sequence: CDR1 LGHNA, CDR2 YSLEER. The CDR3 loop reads CASSQDPISERMYNEQFF. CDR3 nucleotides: TGCGCCAGCAGCCAAGATCCCATAAGCGAAAGAATGTACAATGAGCAGTTCTTC.

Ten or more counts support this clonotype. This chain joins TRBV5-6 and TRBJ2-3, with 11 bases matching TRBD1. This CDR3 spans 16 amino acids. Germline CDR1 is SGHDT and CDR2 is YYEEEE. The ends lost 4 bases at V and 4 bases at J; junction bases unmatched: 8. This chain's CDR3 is CASSAFGQGAADTQYF. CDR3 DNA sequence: TGTGCCAGCAGCGCGTTCGGACAGGGGGCTGCAGATACGCAGTATTTT.

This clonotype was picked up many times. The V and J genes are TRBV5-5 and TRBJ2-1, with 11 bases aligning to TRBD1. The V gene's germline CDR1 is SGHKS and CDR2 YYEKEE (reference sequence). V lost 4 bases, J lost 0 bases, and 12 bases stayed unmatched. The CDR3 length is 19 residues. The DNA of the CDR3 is TGTGCCAGCAGCGCCAGAACTTGGGACAGGGGGAGCTCCTACAATGAGCAGTTCTTC. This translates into CASSARTWDRGSSYNEQFF.

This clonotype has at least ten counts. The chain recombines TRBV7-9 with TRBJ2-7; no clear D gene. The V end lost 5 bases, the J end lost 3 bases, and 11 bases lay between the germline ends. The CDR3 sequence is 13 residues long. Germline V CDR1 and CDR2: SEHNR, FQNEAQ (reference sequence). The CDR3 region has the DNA TGTGCCAGCAGCCCCAAAAGAGACTACGAGCAGTACTTC. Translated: CASSPKRDYEQYF.

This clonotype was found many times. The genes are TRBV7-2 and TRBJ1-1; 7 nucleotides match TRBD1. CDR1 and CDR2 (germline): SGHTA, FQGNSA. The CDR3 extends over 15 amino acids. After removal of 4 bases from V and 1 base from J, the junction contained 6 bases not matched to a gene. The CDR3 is CASSSLQGPNTEAFF. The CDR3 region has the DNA TGTGCCAGCAGCTCATTACAGGGGCCGAACACTGAAGCTTTCTTT.

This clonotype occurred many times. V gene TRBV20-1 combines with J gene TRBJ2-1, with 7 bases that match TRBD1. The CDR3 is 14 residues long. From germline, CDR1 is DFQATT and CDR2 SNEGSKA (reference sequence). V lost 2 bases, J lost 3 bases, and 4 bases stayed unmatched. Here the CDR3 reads CSARRQGSYNEQFF. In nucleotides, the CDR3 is TGCAGTGCTAGAAGACAGGGTAGCTACAATGAGCAGTTCTTC.

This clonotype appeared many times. This CDR3 is CASSSYRGTQYF. The CDR3 nucleotides read TGTGCCAGCAGCTCGTACCGTGGGACCCAGTACTTC. This chain links TRBV7-2 with TRBJ2-5; no firm D call. This CDR3 is 12 amino acids long. The ends were cut back, 4 bases at V and 7 bases at J, with 10 bases in the middle. Germline assignment: CDR1 SGHTA and CDR2 FQGNSA.